The 14 T cell receptor beta chains listed next were all sequenced from one sample in a study of cytomegalovirus exposure and HLA in healthy donors. The PCR was carried out with 60 Vbeta primers and 13 Jbeta primers. Assay used: immunoSEQ multiplex PCR; TCRdb lists only in-frame clones, some missing. Altogether roughly 120,000 clones are present, more than 60% being singletons, with the ten largest covering around 13%. Sequences were obtained from PBMCs. The receptors were gathered from a woman aged 60-75 years in good health and CMV-seropositive.

The V gene is TRBV5-1, the J gene TRBJ2-6, with D possibly matching TRBD2 (5 bases). V shed 3 bases and J shed 1 base, with 8 bases lying between them. CDR3 size: 15 residues. The V gene's germline CDR1 is SGHRS and CDR2 YFSETQ. The DNA for the CDR3 is TGCGCCAGCAGCTCGACGGGGTCTGGGGCCAACGTCCTGACTTTC. Its translation is CASSSTGSGANVLTF.

This clone was counted a few times. This chain joins TRBV6-5 and TRBJ1-5; a possible D gene is TRBD1 (5 bases). Germline CDR1 reads MNHEY; CDR2 reads SVGAGI. The CDR3 contains 15 residues. Trimming pared 5 bases from V and 6 bases from J, leaving 17 bases between. Here the CDR3 reads CASSRGAGNPQPQHF. The CDR3 DNA sequence: TGTGCCAGCAGTAGAGGCGCAGGGAACCCTCAGCCCCAGCATTTT.

The chain couples TRBV5-6 to TRBJ2-1, with 9 bases aligning to TRBD2. This CDR3 is 16 amino acids long. CDR1 SGHDT and CDR2 YYEEEE come from the germline V gene. The J segment lost 2 bases and the V segment lost 0 bases, leaving 3 bases of the junction unmatched. CDR3 bases: TGTGCCAGCAGCTTGGCGCGGGGGGGCCCCTACAATGAGCAGTTCTTC. It encodes CASSLARGGPYNEQFF.

The chain uses TRBV9 and TRBJ2-7, with 10 positions matching TRBD1. The CDR3 extends over 14 amino acids. Germline V gives CDR1 SGDLS, CDR2 YYNGEE. V lost 0 bases, J lost 4 bases, and 1 base stayed unmatched. Here the CDR3 DNA reads TGTGCCAGCAGCGTAGGGGGACAGGGGTACGAGCAGTACTTC. Translation gives CASSVGGQGYEQYF.

This chain joins TRBV15 and TRBJ2-5; 8 bases line up with TRBD2. The junction had 0 bases not matched to a gene; V was cut back by 0 bases and J by 3 bases. CDR3 size: 14 residues. The germline V gene encodes CDR1 LNHNV and CDR2 YYDKDF (reference sequence). As DNA, the CDR3 is TGTGCCACCAGCAGAGAGGGACTAGAAGAGACCCAGTACTTC. Protein sequence: CATSREGLEETQYF.

The chain couples TRBV5-1 to TRBJ1-1; D gene uncertain. Per germline, CDR1 SGHRS and CDR2 YFSETQ. Trimming took 1 base from V and 2 from J, leaving 12 bases between them. This CDR3 is 15 amino acids long. CDR3 DNA: TGCGCCAGCAGCTTGAGTCTGGGCCTTAACACTGAAGCTTTCTTT. Translating it yields CASSLSLGLNTEAFF.

This chain uses TRBV7-9 with TRBJ2-7; perhaps TRBD1 as D (6 bases). The germline V gene has CDR1 SEHNR and CDR2 FQNEAQ (reference sequence). There are 15 residues in the CDR3. V was cut by 5 bases and J by 6 bases, with 20 bases left in between. In nucleotides, the CDR3 is TGTGCCAGCAGCCGACTAAAGGGACACCCGGGCGAGCAGTACTTC. Its protein product is CASSRLKGHPGEQYF.

CDR3 sequence reads: CASRKQGVSNQPQHF. CDR3 sequence (DNA): TGTGCCAGCAGAAAACAGGGCGTTAGCAATCAGCCCCAGCATTTT. The rearrangement uses TRBV2 and TRBJ1-5; possible D gene TRBD1, 6 bases. The CDR3 has 15 amino acids. The V end lost 6 bases, the J end lost 0 bases, and 12 bases lay between the germline ends. CDR1 and CDR2 from the germline V gene are SNHLY and FYNNEI. Looking up the rest from reference TRBV2 and TRBJ1-5 gives the full variable domain: EPEVTQTPSHQVTQMGQEVILRCVPISNHLYFYWYRQILGQKVEFLVSFYNNEISEKSEIFDDQFSVERPDGSNFTLKIRSTKLEDSAMYFCASRKQGVSNQPQHFGDGTRLSIL.

The rearrangement links TRBV2 to TRBJ2-7; D unclear. Germline CDR1 SNHLY, CDR2 FYNNEI. The ends were cut back, 5 bases at V and 2 bases at J, with 4 bases in the middle. The CDR3 consists of 11 residues. The CDR3 protein is CASSRAYEQYF. DNA of the CDR3: TGTGCCAGCAGTCGGGCCTACGAGCAGTACTTC.

J is TRBJ1-3 and V is TRBV6-1; D gene unclear. V was pared by 7 bases and J by 0 bases, with 7 bases between. Germline V gene lookup returns CDR1 MNHNS and CDR2 SASEGT. The CDR3 extends over 13 amino acids. CDR3 coding DNA: TGTGCCAGCATCGCCAGCTCTGGAAACACCATATATTTT. Translation gives CASIASSGNTIYF.

In its sample, this clone was seen a few times. V usage is TRBV5-8 and J usage is TRBJ2-7, with 9 bases fitting TRBD1. CDR1 is SGHTS and CDR2 is YDEGEE in the germline V gene. This CDR3 is built from 15 residues. V was pared by 4 bases and J by 6 bases, with 11 bases of the junction left unmatched. The CDR3 region is CASSPGTGRLGEQYF. The CDR3 bases are TGTGCCAGCAGCCCGGGGACAGGGCGGCTGGGCGAGCAGTACTTC.

This clone was seen just once. The V call is TRBV7-2, the J call TRBJ2-5, with 12 bases that match TRBD2. Germline-derived CDR1 and CDR2 are SGHTA and FQGNSA. The CDR3 contains 14 residues. Unmatched junction bases numbered 2, after V lost 8 bases and J lost 1 base. CDR3 coding DNA: TGTGCCAGCCGACTAGCGGGGGTCCAAGAGACCCAGTACTTC. Translated: CASRLAGVQETQYF.

J is TRBJ1-2 and V is TRBV6-5, with 8 bases fitting TRBD1. The CDR3 runs 13 residues. J gave up 9 bases and V 5 bases, and 8 bases lay outside the gene matches. Per the germline V gene, CDR1 is MNHEY and CDR2 is SVGAGI. CDR3 sequence reads: CASSASGGSRYTF. CDR3 bases: TGTGCCAGCAGTGCCTCAGGGGGCTCCCGCTACACCTTC.

The chain is built from TRBV13 and TRBJ2-3; 11 nucleotides align to TRBD1. The germline V gene has CDR1 PRHDT and CDR2 FYEKMQ (reference sequence). Germline trimming cut 4 bases from V and 1 base from J; bases unmatched to any gene: 7. The CDR3 length is 17 residues. The CDR3 protein is CASSSPPGQGGTDTQYF. DNA for the CDR3: TGTGCCAGCAGCTCACCCCCGGGACAGGGGGGCACAGATACGCAGTATTTT.